This TCR beta chain was sequenced for a study of vaccination and CD4 T cells after COVID-19 (dated by TCRdb to 2021 to 2024). The study in broad terms: In the convalescent cohort there were six males and four females, among whom were two Hispanic individuals, seven Caucasians, two Asians and one multiracial person. Participants got two doses of the Pfizer-BioNTech BNT162b2 vaccine (n=8) or two doses of the Moderna mRNA-1273 vaccine (n=2). Post-COVID blood samples from convalescent patients were collected a median of around 100 days after diagnosis, with a range of roughly 30 to 170 days. Post-vaccine blood samples were taken a median of about 70 days after the second vaccine dose, with a range of 14 to 241 days. Culture stimuli were overlapping spike peptide pools from SARS-CoV-2 and from the common cold coronaviruses HCoV-NL63, HCoV-OC43 and HCoV-229E. As controls, cultures received a CEFX viral epitope pool (the positive control), an HIV-1 Nef peptide pool (the negative control), or no peptide at all. The spike-specific CD4+ TCR repertoire was compared before and after mRNA vaccination in approximately ten COVID-19 convalescent patients and several infection-naive healthy vaccine recipients. In an earlier paper using these donors, memory CD4+ T cell crossreactivity between SARS-CoV-2 and common cold coronavirus spike proteins was assessed at the TCR clonotype level.

General findings and caveats noted by the study authors: Among convalescent patients, a median about 90% of the SARS-CoV-2-reactive clones seen after vaccination appeared only after vaccination, which suggests priming specific to the vaccine. Relatively few convalescent patients were included in the study, and early timepoints after natural infection were not analyzed. Although the median number of SARS-CoV-2-reactive clonotypes went up from fewer than 25 after infection to approximately 40 after vaccination, the increase was not significant. Of the vaccine-specific clones in convalescent patients, 304 of 307, or nearly all, reacted only to SARS-CoV-2 spike and did not cross-react with common cold coronaviruses.

In the case of this clonotype: Its specific antigen is unknown. Base qualities were left out, and no much larger clone turns up one base away.

The library came from PCR. DNA from cultured CD4+ T cells was subjected to TCR sequencing with the Oncomine TCR Beta short-read assay at the Johns Hopkins FTIC core. The QIAamp micro DNA kit was used to extract genomic DNA from the cultured CD4+ T cells. Oncomine TCR Beta libraries from cultured CD4+ T cells were pooled using unique dual indexes and sequenced on an Illumina iSeq 100. Concerning the study's data processing: Non-productive sequences were filtered out, and CDR3s that did not start with C, did not end with F or W, or were shorter than 7 amino acids were discarded. Antigen-specific clonotypes were identified with the MANAFEST web application by comparing peptide-stimulated wells with reference and other culture wells. Positive clones required FDR below 0.05, an odds ratio above 5, and productive frequency above 0.1% in at least two of three replicate wells. A clonotype counted as cross-reactive if it showed significant expansion both in the SARS-CoV-2 spike wells and in at least one common cold coronavirus spike condition. CDR3 homology was assessed with Levenshtein distances (stringdist) and unrooted phylogenetic trees (ape) in R version 3.6.1. The public reads were reprocessed in TCRdb via fastp at Q25 and MiXCR, keeping in-frame beta chains. Merged by CDR3 protein, the rows form single entries marked with the most common genes and DNA. The V and J calls and clone size are TCRdb's, not the authors'. The sample table contains approximately 5,800 distinct CDR3 sequences; only one count was recorded for 43% of them. The ten largest clones add up to about 40% of the sample.

This specimen's treatment or condition label, per the study, means: 10-day PBMC culture with coronavirus spike peptide pools or control peptides (ViraFEST assay). CD4+ T cells from unexposed donors were collected before the COVID-19 pandemic (2011-2018). The study used the ViraFEST assay, which expanded antigen-specific T cells with peptide pools and then identified expanded clonotypes by TCR sequencing. Each well held two million PBMCs cultured with approximately 9.2 ug/ml peptide pools in IMDM containing 5% human AB serum and 10 IU/ml IL-2. On days 3 and 7, half of the culture medium was replaced with fresh IL-2-containing medium. Once the cells had been in culture for roughly 11 days, the EasySep CD4+ T cell isolation kit was used to isolate CD4+ T cells by negative selection. As far as cell numbers permitted, CD4+ T cells from unexposed donors were tested for reactivity against SARS-CoV-2 S and N as well as four spike pools from common cold coronaviruses. Ficoll-Paque Plus gradient centrifugation was used to isolate PBMCs from whole blood, and the isolated PBMCs were then either used fresh or cryopreserved at -140C. Triplicate wells were generally used for each culture condition. Leukapheresis product for the unexposed donors was bought commercially.

The germline V gene (reference sequence) provides CDR1 SEHNR and CDR2 FQNEAQ. The CDR3 runs 11 residues from the cysteine to the phenylalanine. Of all the DNA, just the CDR3 is kept, 33 bases in frame from base 1. V gives up 2 bases and J gives up 8 bases, and the segment between their germline ends measures 3 bases. The sequencing sample was made of CD4+ T cells from blood, cultured in vitro. The origin of this receptor is a human donor in good health. The sequence joins TRBV7-9 to TRBJ1-4; the D gene remains uncertain. The CDR3 protein is CASSLLEKLFF. The nucleotide sequence reads as follows: TGTGCCAGCAGCTTATTGGAAAAACTGTTTTTT. Full variable domain (CDR3 extended with the reference TRBV7-9 and TRBJ1-4 proteins): DTGVSQNPRHKITKRGQNVTFRCDPISEHNRLYWYRQTLGQGPEFLTYFQNEAQLEKSRLLSDRFSAERPKGSFSTLEIQRTEQGDSAMYLCASSLLEKLFFGSGTQLSVL.